Presented here are 31 T cell receptor beta chains from one specimen sequenced in a study of spatial heterogeneity in lung cancer. Time point given: blood at routine non-recurrence follow-up after resection. Each CDR3 protein is one row after TCRdb ran MiXCR on the 5' RACE reads. The data show 72,000 or so distinct CDR3 sequences, about 9.5% seen once. Sample: PBMCs, taken at follow-up. The receptors were gathered from a female donor with early-stage non-small cell lung cancer.

This clonotype was observed at least ten times. J is TRBJ1-5 and V is TRBV10-2; D ambiguous. CDR3 length: 14 amino acids. Trimming stripped 6 bases from V and 4 bases from J, with 13 bases between. Germline V lookup: CDR1 WSHSY, CDR2 SAAADI. In DNA, the CDR3 is TGCGCCAGCAGCCCGGCAGCTCTTAATCAGCCCCAGCATTTT. This gives the protein CASSPAALNQPQHF.

This clonotype was seen ten or more times. This chain uses TRBV2 with TRBJ1-2, with 7 bases fitting TRBD1. Trimming removed 0 bases from V and 7 bases from J; junction bases left unmatched: 11. CDR3 length: 16 residues. Germline CDR1 reads SNHLY; CDR2 reads FYNNEI. DNA for the CDR3: TGTGCCAGCAGTGAAGCGCTTGCAGGGGGACTAATTGGCTACACCTTC. Protein product: CASSEALAGGLIGYTF.

The sample holds many counts of this clonotype. This chain links TRBV6-2 or TRBV6-3 with TRBJ2-7; a weak D match, TRBD2 (5 bases). Trimming pared 2 bases from V and 0 bases from J, leaving 11 bases between. The CDR3 covers 15 residues. Germline CDR1 reads MNHEY; CDR2 reads SVGEGT. As DNA, the CDR3 is TGTGCCAGCAGTTACAATTATCGGGGCTCCTACGAGCAGTACTTC. It specifies CASSYNYRGSYEQYF.

This clonotype has just a few counts. This sequence joins TRBV9 and TRBJ2-3, with TRBD2 matching over 7 bases. The J segment lost 4 bases and the V segment lost 3 bases, leaving 5 bases of the junction unmatched. Germline values: CDR1 SGDLS, CDR2 YYNGEE. The CDR3 consists of 14 residues. CDR3 amino acids: CASSAGGGPDTQYF. CDR3 sequence (DNA): TGTGCCAGCAGCGCGGGAGGAGGGCCAGATACGCAGTATTTT.

Ten or more counts support this clonotype. The V gene is TRBV20-1, the J gene TRBJ2-7; D remains unclear. From germline, CDR1 is DFQATT and CDR2 SNEGSKA (reference sequence). V lost 3 bases to trimming and J lost 0 bases, with 12 bases between them. The CDR3 runs 14 residues. The DNA of the CDR3 is TGCAGTGCTAGGGACGAACTATTCTCCTACGAGCAGTACTTC. The encoded protein is CSARDELFSYEQYF.

Many counts were recorded for this clonotype. This chain connects TRBV3-1 to TRBJ2-5; maybe TRBD2 (7 bases). Germline CDR1 LGHDT, CDR2 YNNKEL (reference sequence). Trimming took off 6 bases at V and 2 bases at J, with 10 bases between the two ends. This CDR3 is built from 13 residues. The CDR3 here is CASRRGAQETQYF. The CDR3 DNA follows: TGTGCCAGCAGACGGGGGGCGCAAGAGACCCAGTACTTC.

This clonotype appeared many times. V usage is TRBV3-1 and J usage is TRBJ1-6; D is perhaps TRBD1 (5 bases). The CDR3 runs 15 residues. From germline, CDR1 is LGHDT and CDR2 YNNKEL (reference sequence). Trimming pared 0 bases from V and 5 bases from J, leaving 8 bases between. CDR3 protein: CASSQDRGDNSPLHF. Here the CDR3 DNA reads TGTGCCAGCAGCCAAGACCGGGGGGATAATTCACCCCTCCACTTT.

A few counts support this clonotype. The chain has TRBV28 and TRBJ2-7, with D possibly matching TRBD2 (7 bases). V was shortened by 2 bases and J by 2 bases, with 16 bases between the two germline ends. The germline V gene has CDR1 MDHEN and CDR2 SYDVKM. The CDR3 is 16 residues long. In nucleotides, the CDR3 is TGTGCCAGCAGTTTAGTAGGGGGGACTATCGCCTACGAGCAGTACTTC. Residues: CASSLVGGTIAYEQYF.

A single count supports this clonotype. This chain uses TRBV27 with TRBJ2-1, with TRBD2 matching over 7 bases. V trimming: 4 bases; J trimming: 4 bases; junction bases outside the gene matches: 7. There are 15 residues in the CDR3. Germline CDR1 is MNHEY and CDR2 is SMNVEV (reference sequence). The CDR3 DNA reads TGTGCCAGCAGTTGGGGGGGAGGTTTGTACAATGAGCAGTTCTTC. Residues: CASSWGGGLYNEQFF.

This clonotype was observed many times. The CDR3 reads CASSSRGTGEAFF. In DNA, the CDR3 is TGTGCCAGCAGCTCGAGGGGGACGGGGGAAGCTTTCTTT. The rearrangement links TRBV11-2 to TRBJ1-1, with D possibly TRBD1 on 6 matching bases. V was pared by 4 bases and J by 8 bases, with 14 bases between. CDR3 length equals 13 residues. Germline V gene lookup returns CDR1 SGHAT and CDR2 FQNNGV.

This clonotype has more than one count but fewer than ten. The chain uses TRBV5-5 and TRBJ1-2; tentatively, D is TRBD1 (6 bases). Trimming cost V 0 bases and J 3 bases, with 12 bases left between them. This CDR3 region has 15 residues. Germline CDR1 is SGHKS and CDR2 is YYEKEE (reference sequence). CDR3 DNA: TGTGCCAGCAGCTTGGTTGGGGGGGCCGACTATGGCTACACCTTC. It specifies CASSLVGGADYGYTF.

The table lists this clonotype with many counts. The V and J genes are TRBV7-8 and TRBJ2-3; D gene uncertain. The length of the CDR3 is 12 residues. V gave up 0 bases and J gave up 13 bases, with 11 bases separating them. Germline loops: CDR1 SGHVS, CDR2 FQNEAQ. The CDR3 DNA follows: TGTGCCAGCAGCTTAGCGCCCCCCAGGAAGTATTTT. Translating gives CASSLAPPRKYF.

In this sample, this clonotype turned up many times. The chain joins TRBV28 to TRBJ2-7, with D possibly being TRBD1 (6 bases). Trimming pared 5 bases from V and 7 bases from J, leaving 18 bases between. Germline V gives CDR1 MDHEN, CDR2 SYDVKM. The CDR3 runs 14 residues. This CDR3 is CASSPPGHRREQYF. CDR3 DNA: TGTGCCAGCAGTCCCCCGGGACACAGAAGGGAGCAGTACTTC.

This clonotype was detected ten times or more. The CDR3 region is CASNSGTGSYNEQFF. Here the CDR3 DNA reads TGTGCCAGTAACTCCGGGACTGGCTCCTACAATGAGCAGTTCTTC. The rearrangement links TRBV2 to TRBJ2-1; a possible D gene is TRBD2 (6 bases). CDR1 is SNHLY and CDR2 is FYNNEI in the germline V gene. Trimming removed 9 bases from V and 0 bases from J, with 15 bases in between. The CDR3 runs 15 residues. The whole variable domain, remainder taken from reference TRBV2 and TRBJ2-1, is EPEVTQTPSHQVTQMGQEVILRCVPISNHLYFYWYRQILGQKVEFLVSFYNNEISEKSEIFDDQFSVERPDGSNFTLKIRSTKLEDSAMYFCASNSGTGSYNEQFFGPGTRLTVL.

This clonotype was found many times. The chain uses TRBV12-3 or TRBV12-4 and TRBJ1-2; no definite D call. The CDR3 sequence is 14 residues long. Deletions cut 0 bases from V and 2 bases from J, with 7 bases between. Here the CDR3 reads CASSLARQNYGYTF. The CDR3 DNA follows: TGTGCCAGCAGTTTAGCGCGTCAGAACTATGGCTACACCTTC.

This clonotype was observed a few times. Just one base apart from a much larger clone, this may be a read error. This chain links TRBV27 with TRBJ2-7, with 7 bases identical to TRBD2. V dropped 7 bases and J dropped 3; count of bases not matched to a gene: 18. The CDR3 contains 17 residues. CDR1 is MNHEY and CDR2 is SMNVEV in the germline V gene (reference sequence). The CDR3 DNA reads as TGTGCCAGCACCGTAGCGAGCGGGGCGGCTGAGAGCTACGAGCAGTACTTC. Encoded protein: CASTVASGAAESYEQYF.

This clonotype has at least ten counts. This chain joins TRBV7-2 and TRBJ1-2; D not resolved. The CDR3 spans 14 residues. In germline, CDR1 is SGHTA, CDR2 FQGNSA. V was pared by 4 bases and J by 3 bases, with 12 bases between. The CDR3 spells CASSSTWVDYGYTF. For the CDR3, the DNA is TGTGCCAGCAGCTCCACGTGGGTTGACTATGGCTACACCTTC.

This clonotype was detected ten times or more. The chain uses TRBV28 and TRBJ2-7; tentatively, D is TRBD1 (6 bases). CDR3 length: 12 amino acids. Trimming shortened V by 8 bases and J by 2 bases, and 10 bases separated the two germline ends. Germline V gene sequence: CDR1 MDHEN, CDR2 SYDVKM. DNA for the CDR3: TGTGCCAGCCGATCAGGGGCCTACGAGCAGTACTTC. It specifies CASRSGAYEQYF.

Many counts were recorded for this clonotype. The genes are TRBV4-1 and TRBJ1-5; 8 bases are a match to TRBD1. CDR1 and CDR2 from the germline V gene are MGHRA and YSYEKL. The trim removed 4 bases at V and 4 bases at J, leaving 3 bases unmatched. This CDR3 comprises 14 residues. As DNA, the CDR3 is TGCGCCAGCAGCCGGGACAGGTGGAATCAGCCCCAGCATTTT. It yields the protein CASSRDRWNQPQHF.

The rearrangement uses TRBV28 and TRBJ1-2, with 7 positions matching TRBD1. With V trimmed by 8 bases and J by 6 bases, 9 bases remained unmatched. The CDR3 has 13 residues. Per the germline V gene, CDR1 is MDHEN and CDR2 is SYDVKM. The DNA of the CDR3 is TGTGCCAGCGAGGGGGCCCTCGAGGATGGCTACACCTTC. Amino acids: CASEGALEDGYTF.

This clonotype was counted ten times or more. The rearrangement links TRBV27 to TRBJ2-2; TRBD1 or TRBD2 may be the D gene (5 bases each). The CDR3 length is 17 residues. CDR1 and CDR2 from the germline V gene are MNHEY and SMNVEV (reference sequence). Trimming left V 5 bases short and J 2 bases short, with 18 bases between. The CDR3: CASSPDPGTFNTGELFF. The CDR3 DNA reads as TGTGCCAGCAGTCCAGATCCCGGGACCTTTAACACCGGGGAGCTGTTTTTT.

This clonotype was counted many times. The rearrangement joins TRBV7-9 to TRBJ1-2; D call uncertain. The V and J ends lost 2 bases and 2 bases respectively, with 9 bases between them. Germline loops: CDR1 SEHNR, CDR2 FQNEAQ (reference sequence). CDR3 length equals 14 residues. The CDR3 is CASSLSQANYGYTF. In nucleotides, the CDR3 is TGTGCCAGCAGCTTATCCCAGGCCAACTATGGCTACACCTTC.

This clonotype has a count of ten or more. The chain carries TRBV7-9 and TRBJ2-1, with TRBD2 matching 12 bases. Germline V CDR1 and CDR2: SEHNR, FQNEAQ (reference sequence). The CDR3 spans 16 residues. Germline trimming cut 5 bases from V and 7 bases from J; bases unmatched to any gene: 9. For the CDR3, the DNA is TGTGCCAGCAGCCCTAGACTAGCGGGAGAGGGGAATGAGCAGTTCTTC. This encodes CASSPRLAGEGNEQFF.

The sample holds many counts of this clonotype. In nucleotides, the CDR3 is TGCAGCGTTTTAAAGACAGGGTTGGGGACCCAGTACTTC. Residues: CSVLKTGLGTQYF. The chain uses TRBV29-1 and TRBJ2-5; TRBD1 matches 7 bases. After removal of 5 bases from V and 7 bases from J, the junction contained 10 bases not matched to a gene. The CDR3 covers 13 residues. Germline V gene sequence: CDR1 SQVTM, CDR2 ANQGSEA.

The table lists this clonotype with many counts. This chain links TRBV27 with TRBJ1-5; D call uncertain. The CDR3 extends over 12 amino acids. Germline V gene sequence: CDR1 MNHEY, CDR2 SMNVEV (reference sequence). The V gene lost 6 bases and the J gene lost 7 bases, with 10 bases spanning the gap. CDR3 bases: TGTGCCAGCAGCCAGACGGGACAGCCCCAGCATTTT. Its protein is CASSQTGQPQHF.

This clonotype was detected a few times. V usage is TRBV24-1 and J usage is TRBJ2-1, with 10 bases fitting TRBD1. CDR1 is KGHDR, CDR2 SFDVKD, per germline. Trimming removed 7 bases from V and 5 bases from J; junction bases left unmatched: 1. The CDR3 is made up of 13 amino acids. In nucleotides, the CDR3 is TGTGCCACCAGGGGGACAGGGGACAATGAGCAGTTCTTC. As protein: CATRGTGDNEQFF.

This clonotype was detected ten times or more. This chain connects TRBV28 to TRBJ2-7; D remains ambiguous. V lost 2 bases and J lost 4, with 3 bases in between. From germline, CDR1 is MDHEN and CDR2 SYDVKM. The CDR3 totals 11 residues. CDR3 DNA: TGTGCCAGCAGTTTACAATACGAGCAGTACTTC. Its translation is CASSLQYEQYF.

This clonotype showed up many times. The chain has TRBV20-1 and TRBJ2-2; 9 bases line up with TRBD2. Germline V CDR1 and CDR2: DFQATT, SNEGSKA (reference sequence). The CDR3 runs to 15 residues. Trimming removed 4 bases from V and 4 bases from J; junction bases left unmatched: 7. CDR3 DNA sequence: TGCAGTGCTATCGCGGGAGGGCCTGGCACCGGGGAGCTGTTTTTT. Protein: CSAIAGGPGTGELFF.

This clonotype has at least ten counts. The CDR3 here is CASSPTTSGIGSYNEQFF. CDR3 nucleotides: TGTGCCAGCAGCCCCACAACTAGCGGGATTGGATCCTACAATGAGCAGTTCTTC. V and J are TRBV3-1 and TRBJ2-1; TRBD2 agrees at 10 bases. Germline V gene data show CDR1 as LGHDT and CDR2 as YNNKEL (reference sequence). This CDR3 is 18 amino acids long. The V and J ends lost 4 bases and 1 base, in that order; junction bases with no gene match: 10.

This clonotype was counted between two and nine times. The rearrangement uses TRBV2 and TRBJ1-1; TRBD1 is a possible D gene (6 bases). Per the germline V gene, CDR1 is SNHLY and CDR2 is FYNNEI. With 6 bases removed from V and 6 bases from J, the gap between germline ends came to 11 bases. CDR3 length: 12 residues. This CDR3 reads CASRKKGAEAFF. The CDR3 nucleotides are TGTGCCAGCAGAAAAAAGGGGGCTGAAGCTTTCTTT.

This clonotype was counted at least ten times. The chain has TRBV6-6 and TRBJ2-7; D gene unclear. The CDR3 loop spans 14 amino acids. With 4 bases removed from V and 4 bases from J, the gap between germline ends came to 14 bases. The germline gives CDR1 MNHNY, CDR2 SVGAGI (reference sequence). CDR3 sequence reads: CASSSPQGPYEQYF. As DNA, the CDR3 is TGTGCCAGCAGTTCCCCGCAAGGCCCATACGAGCAGTACTTC.